These 25 T cell receptor beta chains share one sample of origin, sequenced in a study of beta chain features in type 1 diabetes. Expressed TCRB transcripts were sequenced because the entire RNA isolate underwent reverse transcription. Produced via immunoSEQ multiplex PCR; TCRdb's table is partial and in-frame only. The profile covers hundreds of thousands of clones, with about 29% appearing a single time and almost 0.065% taken by the ten largest. Sample: naive CD4+ T cells from blood. Source of these receptors: a man aged 18 to 30 in good health.

The chain carries TRBV19 and TRBJ1-4; D gene unclear. V was pared by 4 bases and J by 8 bases, with 17 bases between. CDR3 length: 15 amino acids. The germline V gene has CDR1 LNHDA and CDR2 SQIVND (reference sequence). CDR3 in amino acids: CASSTTTGNREKLFF. Written as DNA, the CDR3 is TGTGCCAGTAGTACAACGACGGGAAATAGGGAAAAACTGTTTTTT. The full variable domain, completed using reference TRBV19 and TRBJ1-4, is DGGITQSPKYLFRKEGQNVTLSCEQNLNHDAMYWYRQDPGQGLRLIYYSQIVNDFQKGDIAEGYSVSREKKESFPLTVTSAQKNPTAFYLCASSTTTGNREKLFFGSGTQLSVL.

This clone was seen a handful of times. The chain links TRBV29-1 to TRBJ2-1; D is possibly TRBD2 (6 bases). V dropped 3 bases and J dropped 2 bases, with 8 bases sitting between them. Germline lookup yields CDR1 SQVTM and CDR2 ANQGSEA. CDR3 size: 13 residues. The CDR3 here is CSVDREAYNEQFF. The CDR3 coding sequence is TGCAGCGTTGACAGGGAGGCCTACAATGAGCAGTTCTTC.

The V gene is TRBV9, the J gene TRBJ2-1, with 10 bases that match TRBD2. Looked up from germline, CDR1 is SGDLS and CDR2 is YYNGEE. The CDR3 contains 17 residues. The V and J ends lost 4 bases and 6 bases, in that order; junction bases with no gene match: 13. DNA for the CDR3: TGTGCCAGCAGCCTTGCTAGAGGGCTAGCGGGGGCCAATGAGCAGTTCTTC. Translation: CASSLARGLAGANEQFF. Full variable domain (rest looked up from reference TRBV9 and TRBJ2-1): DSGVTQTPKHLITATGQRVTLRCSPRSGDLSVYWYQQSLDQGLQFLIQYYNGEERAKGNILERFSAQQFPDLHSELNLSSLELGDSALYFCASSLARGLAGANEQFFGPGTRLTVL.

The chain has TRBV5-6 and TRBJ2-1; TRBD1 matches 7 bases. V was clipped by 1 base and J by 5 bases; unmatched bases: 9. The CDR3 runs to 16 residues. Germline values: CDR1 SGHDT, CDR2 YYEEEE. The CDR3 nucleotides are TGTGCCAGCAGCTTGATCGACAGGGTCCCCAACAATGAGCAGTTCTTC. The encoded protein is CASSLIDRVPNNEQFF.

This clone was seen more than once but under ten times. The CDR3 nucleotides are TGTGCCAGCAGCTTGTCAGCGGGAGGGCCACGTTGGGAGACCCAGTACTTC. Translated, it gives CASSLSAGGPRWETQYF. V gene TRBV7-6 combines with J gene TRBJ2-5; 10 nucleotides line up with TRBD2. The CDR3 is made up of 17 amino acids. CDR1 and CDR2 (germline): SGHVS, FNYEAQ. V lost 3 bases and J lost 5; bases outside the gene matches: 12.

The gene calls are TRBV9 and TRBJ1-4; no clear D. Germline V gene sequence: CDR1 SGDLS, CDR2 YYNGEE. Trimming cost V 3 bases and J 7 bases, with 22 bases left between them. This CDR3 comprises 17 residues. The CDR3 region is CASSARTGGNPSEKLFF. CDR3 nucleotide sequence: TGTGCCAGCAGCGCCCGGACGGGTGGGAACCCTAGTGAAAAACTGTTTTTT.

The chain is built from TRBV2 and TRBJ2-2; D may correspond to TRBD1 or TRBD2 (5 bases each). The germline gives CDR1 SNHLY, CDR2 FYNNEI. Trimming removed 3 bases from V and 8 bases from J, with 16 bases in between. This CDR3 has 15 amino acids. CDR3 nucleotides: TGTGCCAGCAGTGACGAGGGGTCCCCAGTGGGGGAGCTGTTTTTT. Protein: CASSDEGSPVGELFF. Full variable domain (rest looked up from reference TRBV2 and TRBJ2-2): EPEVTQTPSHQVTQMGQEVILRCVPISNHLYFYWYRQILGQKVEFLVSFYNNEISEKSEIFDDQFSVERPDGSNFTLKIRSTKLEDSAMYFCASSDEGSPVGELFFGEGSRLTVL.

The sample holds a few counts of this clone. The rearrangement links TRBV7-6 to TRBJ2-7; 8 bases line up with TRBD2. V dropped 1 base and J dropped 1; count of bases not matched to a gene: 3. This CDR3 comprises 15 residues. CDR1 and CDR2 from the germline V gene are SGHVS and FNYEAQ. This CDR3 is CASSLETSASYEQYF. CDR3 nucleotides: TGTGCCAGCAGCTTAGAGACTAGCGCTTCCTACGAGCAGTACTTC.

This clone was observed a few times. The chain recombines TRBV30 with TRBJ2-5, with TRBD2 identical over 13 bases. The J call may be incorrect, as the DNA end agrees better with TRBJ2-7. The germline gives CDR1 GTSNPN, CDR2 SVGIG (reference sequence). CDR3 length: 14 amino acids. This CDR3 reads CAWSVGLAGIEQYF. The CDR3 DNA reads as TGTGCCTGGAGTGTGGGACTAGCGGGGATCGAGCAGTACTTC.

This clone was detected only a few times. The chain combines TRBV10-3 with TRBJ2-1; 8 positions agree with TRBD2. The junction had 8 bases not matched to a gene; V was cut back by 0 bases and J by 7 bases. Germline V gene lookup returns CDR1 ENHRY and CDR2 SYGVKD. The CDR3 has 16 residues. The CDR3 loop reads CAISESGAGGVNEQFF. The CDR3 bases are TGTGCCATCAGTGAGTCCGGTGCGGGAGGCGTGAATGAGCAGTTCTTC.

This clone turned up a few times. This chain uses TRBV4-2 with TRBJ2-1, with D unclear. V lost 0 bases to trimming and J lost 10 bases, with 13 bases between them. This CDR3 region has 14 residues. Looked up from germline, CDR1 is LGHNA and CDR2 is YNFKEQ. CDR3 amino acids: CASSQDSGLGEQFF. DNA for the CDR3: TGTGCCAGCAGCCAAGATTCTGGGCTAGGGGAGCAGTTCTTC.

V is TRBV7-3 and J is TRBJ1-2; D might be TRBD1 (5 bases). Trimming shortened V by 0 bases and J by 2 bases, and 13 bases separated the two germline ends. Germline-derived CDR1 and CDR2 are SGHTA and FQGTGA. The CDR3 consists of 16 residues. CDR3 sequence: CASSLTAGTKNYGYTF. For the CDR3, the DNA is TGTGCCAGCAGCTTAACCGCCGGGACGAAGAACTATGGCTACACCTTC.

The chain combines TRBV27 with TRBJ2-7, with a possible D match to TRBD2 (5 bases). Trimming stripped 8 bases from V and 5 bases from J, with 16 bases between. Germline V lookup: CDR1 MNHEY, CDR2 SMNVEV (reference sequence). The CDR3 loop spans 13 amino acids. CDR3 sequence reads: CASRTGINHEQYF. The CDR3 DNA is TGTGCCAGCCGTACCGGGATAAACCACGAGCAGTACTTC.

J is TRBJ1-2 and V is TRBV30, with 8 bases aligning to TRBD1. Unmatched junction bases numbered 4, after V lost 5 bases and J lost 8 bases. Germline-derived CDR1 and CDR2 are GTSNPN and SVGIG (reference sequence). The CDR3 runs 11 residues. CDR3 residues: CAWGTGWGYTF. The CDR3 DNA sequence: TGTGCCTGGGGGACAGGCTGGGGCTACACCTTC.

This clone has a handful of counts. The chain combines TRBV6-6 with TRBJ1-5; the match to TRBD1 covers 11 bases. CDR1 is MNHNY and CDR2 is SVGAGI in the germline V gene (reference sequence). The CDR3 covers 15 residues. Germline trimming cut 3 bases from V and 6 bases from J; bases unmatched to any gene: 4. The CDR3 coding sequence is TGTGCCAGCAGTTATGGACAGGGGGCCCGTCAGCCCCAGCATTTT. Translation: CASSYGQGARQPQHF.

The table lists this clone with a few counts. V gene TRBV27 combines with J gene TRBJ2-5; TRBD2 aligns across 9 bases. This CDR3 spans 15 amino acids. Germline CDR1 is MNHEY and CDR2 is SMNVEV (reference sequence). The V and J ends lost 2 bases and 4 bases, in that order; junction bases with no gene match: 5. CDR3 region: CASSLLAGPPETQYF. The CDR3 DNA is TGTGCCAGCAGTTTACTAGCGGGACCGCCAGAGACCCAGTACTTC.

This clone was detected a few times. The gene calls are TRBV7-8 and TRBJ2-1, with 7 nucleotides matching TRBD1. This CDR3 spans 15 amino acids. CDR1 and CDR2 (germline): SGHVS, FQNEAQ. The junction had 3 bases not matched to a gene; V was cut back by 4 bases and J by 0 bases. CDR3 sequence (DNA): TGTGCCAGCAGCTGGGACAGAAGCTCCTACAATGAGCAGTTCTTC. This gives the protein CASSWDRSSYNEQFF.

This chain connects TRBV7-2 to TRBJ2-1, with D uncertain. The CDR3 is made up of 16 amino acids. V gave up 5 bases and J gave up 9 bases, with 23 bases separating them. The germline V gene encodes CDR1 SGHTA and CDR2 FQGNSA. As DNA, the CDR3 is TGTGCCAGCAGCCCTAGGGCCCGAACCATCCCGGGTGAGCAGTTCTTC. Protein sequence: CASSPRARTIPGEQFF.

The chain couples TRBV7-2 to TRBJ1-2; D might be TRBD1 (5 bases). Germline CDR1 is SGHTA and CDR2 is FQGNSA. The CDR3 runs to 14 residues. With 5 bases removed from V and 8 bases from J, the gap between germline ends came to 18 bases. CDR3 in DNA: TGTGCCAGCAGCATCAAAGGCAGGGCTCGGGGCTACACCTTC. Its translation is CASSIKGRARGYTF.

The V and J genes are TRBV2 and TRBJ1-2; D call uncertain. V lost 2 bases to trimming and J lost 9 bases, with 4 bases between them. Looked up from germline, CDR1 is SNHLY and CDR2 is FYNNEI. The CDR3 totals 10 residues. CDR3 in DNA: TGTGCCAGCAGTGAACGACGCTACACCTTC. This sequence encodes CASSERRYTF.

The rearrangement links TRBV18 to TRBJ2-1, with 9 positions matching TRBD1. Germline trimming cut 3 bases from V and 7 bases from J; bases unmatched to any gene: 4. The CDR3 totals 14 residues. The germline V gene encodes CDR1 KGHSH and CDR2 LQKENI. This CDR3 is CASSPDRGRNEQFF. CDR3 DNA: TGTGCCAGCTCACCGGACAGGGGACGGAATGAGCAGTTCTTC.

A few counts support this clone. This chain links TRBV6-1 with TRBJ1-1; 7 nucleotides agree with TRBD1. Per germline, CDR1 MNHNS and CDR2 SASEGT. CDR3 length equals 14 residues. V lost 6 bases, J lost 4 bases, and 8 bases stayed unmatched. The CDR3, as DNA: TGTGCCAGCAGCGCCGGGACAGTCATCACTGAAGCTTTCTTT. Protein sequence: CASSAGTVITEAFF.

CDR3 coding DNA: TGCAGCGCAGCCTACAATGAGCAGTTCTTC. Amino acid sequence: CSAAYNEQFF. The chain employs TRBV29-1 and TRBJ2-1; D gene uncertain. Germline CDR1 and CDR2: SQVTM and ANQGSEA. Trimming removed 7 bases from V and 2 bases from J, with 3 bases in between. This CDR3 is built from 10 residues.

The chain uses TRBV4-3 and TRBJ1-1; D possibly corresponds to TRBD1 (5 bases). CDR1 is LGHNA, CDR2 YSLEER, per germline. This CDR3 is built from 18 residues. V lost 0 bases and J lost 0, with 17 bases in between. CDR3 in DNA: TGCGCCAGCAGCCAAGAGATCATCGCGGGGCATATGAACACTGAAGCTTTCTTT. This gives the protein CASSQEIIAGHMNTEAFF.

V and J are TRBV7-2 and TRBJ1-5; TRBD1 matches at 7 bases. The CDR3 loop spans 15 amino acids. After removal of 6 bases from V and 2 bases from J, the junction contained 7 bases not matched to a gene. Germline V gene data show CDR1 as SGHTA and CDR2 as FQGNSA. CDR3 DNA: TGTGCCAGCAGGAGACAGGGTGGTGGCAATCAGCCCCAGCATTTT. This encodes CASRRQGGGNQPQHF.